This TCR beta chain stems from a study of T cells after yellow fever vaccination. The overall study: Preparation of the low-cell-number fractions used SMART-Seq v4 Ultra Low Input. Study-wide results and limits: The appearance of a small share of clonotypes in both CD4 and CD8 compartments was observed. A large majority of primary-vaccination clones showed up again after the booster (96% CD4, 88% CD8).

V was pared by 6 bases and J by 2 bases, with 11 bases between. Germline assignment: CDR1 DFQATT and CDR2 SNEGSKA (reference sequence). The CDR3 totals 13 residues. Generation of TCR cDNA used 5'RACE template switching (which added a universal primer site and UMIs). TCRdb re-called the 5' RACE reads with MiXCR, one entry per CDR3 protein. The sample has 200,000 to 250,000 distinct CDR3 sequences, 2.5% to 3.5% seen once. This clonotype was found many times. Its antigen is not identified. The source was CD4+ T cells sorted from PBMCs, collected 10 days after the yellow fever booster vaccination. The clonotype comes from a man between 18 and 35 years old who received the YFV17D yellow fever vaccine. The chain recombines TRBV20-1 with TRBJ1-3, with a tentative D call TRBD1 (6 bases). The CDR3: CSATQGAGNTIYF. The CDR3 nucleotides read TGCAGTGCCACACAGGGCGCTGGAAACACCATATATTTT.